This TCR beta chain was identified during a study of blood T cells in healthy people across ages. Study results and limitations: Diversity was higher, and naive CD4+ cells more numerous, in long-lived donors than in aged donors.

In regard to this clonotype: Its antigen is unknown.

Samples each yielded at least 6 micrograms of total RNA. The CDR3 is 15 residues long. The V gene's germline CDR1 is LGHDT and CDR2 YNNKEL (reference sequence). Losses at the gene ends were 4 bases for V and 3 bases for J; bases not matched to a gene: 7. The second PCR ran roughly 6 to 11 cycles with a sample-barcoded 5' primer and J-beta primers. TCRdb analysed the 5' RACE reads with MiXCR anew, one entry per CDR3 protein. The table has 660,000 or so distinct CDR3 sequences, approximately 50% seen once; the top ten hold approximately 37%. This receptor was obtained from a man in his sixties in good health. This rearrangement joins TRBV3-1 to TRBJ1-1; TRBD1 agrees at 8 bases. The sample consisted of blood. DNA for the CDR3: TGTGCCAGCAGCCCAGAAACAGGGGGGGACACTGAAGCTTTCTTT. Translated, it gives CASSPETGGDTEAFF. Full variable domain (rest looked up from reference TRBV3-1 and TRBJ1-1): DTAVSQTPKYLVTQMGNDKSIKCEQNLGHDTMYWYKQDSKKFLKIMFSYNNKELIINETVPNRFSPKSPDKAHLNLHINSLELGDSAVYFCASSPETGGDTEAFFGQGTRLTVV.